A single sample is the source of the 24 T cell receptor beta chains below, sequenced in a study of cytomegalovirus exposure and HLA in healthy donors. Measured with immunoSEQ multiplex PCR; TCRdb has only the in-frame clones, and not every one. The sample contains about 360,000 clones, approximately 90% of which appear only once. Material for sequencing was PBMCs. These TCRs come from a woman in her late teens or twenties in good health and CMV-seronegative.

The chain combines TRBV7-8 with TRBJ2-7; weak D call: TRBD2 (5 bases). Trimming cost V 1 base and J 3 bases, with 7 bases left between them. Germline V gene data show CDR1 as SGHVS and CDR2 as FQNEAQ. CDR3 size: 13 residues. The CDR3 reads CASSLGRGYEQYF. CDR3 DNA: TGTGCCAGCAGCTTAGGTCGGGGCTACGAGCAGTACTTC.

The V and J genes are TRBV7-8 and TRBJ1-1; D is uncertain. The V gene's germline CDR1 is SGHVS and CDR2 FQNEAQ. Trimming removed 5 bases from V and 2 bases from J, with 15 bases in between. This CDR3 comprises 15 residues. In DNA, the CDR3 is TGTGCCAGCAGCAGAAGCCGGACGGGAAACACTGAAGCTTTCTTT. Protein: CASSRSRTGNTEAFF. Together with reference TRBV7-8 and TRBJ1-1, the CDR3 gives the full variable domain: GAGVSQSPRYKVAKRGQDVALRCDPISGHVSLFWYQQALGQGPEFLTYFQNEAQLDKSGLPSDRFFAERPEGSVSTLKIQRTQQEDSAVYLCASSRSRTGNTEAFFGQGTRLTVV.

This clone was observed a single time. The genes are TRBV4-1 and TRBJ2-7, with TRBD2 matching over 11 bases. The CDR3 is 18 residues long. Germline-derived CDR1 and CDR2 are MGHRA and YSYEKL. V dropped 4 bases and J dropped 3; count of bases not matched to a gene: 14. CDR3 sequence: CASSLGYSVAGGFYEQYF. DNA of the CDR3: TGCGCCAGCAGCCTCGGCTATTCTGTAGCGGGGGGGTTCTACGAGCAGTACTTC.

J is TRBJ1-2 and V is TRBV7-6, with D possibly being TRBD1 (6 bases). Germline CDR1 reads SGHVS; CDR2 reads FNYEAQ. The CDR3 runs 13 residues. Trimming shortened V by 5 bases and J by 6 bases, and 13 bases separated the two germline ends. DNA of the CDR3: TGTGCCAGCAGCCAGGGGTACGGGGATGGCTACACCTTC. Protein: CASSQGYGDGYTF.

The chain couples TRBV9 to TRBJ2-7, with TRBD1 matching 8 bases. The CDR3 runs 12 residues. Germline CDR1 is SGDLS and CDR2 is YYNGEE. V dropped 1 base and J dropped 6; count of bases not matched to a gene: 0. CDR3 bases: TGTGCCAGCAGCGTAACAGGGGGCGAGCAGTACTTC. Translated, it gives CASSVTGGEQYF.

V usage is TRBV9 and J usage is TRBJ2-2, with TRBD2 as a possible D gene (5 bases). CDR3 size: 15 residues. V was trimmed by 2 bases and J by 2 bases, leaving 10 bases between them. CDR1 and CDR2 from the germline V gene are SGDLS and YYNGEE. The CDR3 DNA reads TGTGCCAGCAGCGTCGGACTTTCCAACACCGGGGAGCTGTTTTTT. Translating it yields CASSVGLSNTGELFF.

The CDR3, as DNA: TGTGCCAGCAGATCGCCGTCTCAGGGGACTGGAAACACCATATATTTT. This translates into CASRSPSQGTGNTIYF. The rearrangement joins TRBV2 to TRBJ1-3; D might be TRBD1 (6 bases). The CDR3 has 16 residues. The ends were cut back, 6 bases at V and 2 bases at J, with 17 bases in the middle. Germline CDR1 reads SNHLY; CDR2 reads FYNNEI.

Of note for this clone: Other nucleotide sequences in the sample specify the same CDR3. J is TRBJ2-7 and V is TRBV29-1; the D gene is possibly TRBD1 (5 bases). Deletions cut 4 bases from V and 3 bases from J, with 7 bases between. Germline V lookup: CDR1 SQVTM, CDR2 ANQGSEA. CDR3 length: 11 residues. CDR3 in DNA: TGCAGCGTTGTCAGGGACTACGAGCAGTACTTC. Translating it yields CSVVRDYEQYF.

In this sample, this clone turned up a few times. The V call is TRBV10-2, the J call TRBJ2-5; 7 nucleotides line up with TRBD2. CDR3 size: 12 residues. CDR1 is WSHSY, CDR2 SAAADI, per germline. Trimming removed 8 bases from V and 5 bases from J; junction bases left unmatched: 5. Here the CDR3 reads CASGRVRETQYF. CDR3 sequence (DNA): TGCGCCAGCGGGAGGGTTCGGGAGACCCAGTACTTC.

V gene TRBV5-1 combines with J gene TRBJ2-7, with 10 positions matching TRBD1. V lost 4 bases, J lost 5 bases, and 3 bases stayed unmatched. CDR3 length: 13 amino acids. CDR1 and CDR2 from the germline V gene are SGHRS and YFSETQ. The CDR3 nucleotides read TGCGCCAGCAGCGGGGACAGGGGAAACGAGCAGTACTTC. Its translation: CASSGDRGNEQYF. The whole variable domain, filled in from reference TRBV5-1 and TRBJ2-7, reads KAGVTQTPRYLIKTRGQQVTLSCSPISGHRSVSWYQQTPGQGLQFLFEYFSETQRNKGNFPGRFSGRQFSNSRSEMNVSTLELGDSALYLCASSGDRGNEQYFGPGTRLTVT.

The genes are TRBV28 and TRBJ2-1, with 8 bases aligning to TRBD1. This CDR3 region has 15 residues. Trimming cost V 4 bases and J 5 bases; bases outside gene matches: 7. The germline CDR1 and CDR2 sequences are MDHEN and SYDVKM. The CDR3 nucleotides are TGTGCCAGCAGTTCGGACAGGGAGATCAACAATGAGCAGTTCTTC. Its translation is CASSSDREINNEQFF.

J is TRBJ2-1 and V is TRBV4-1; D remains ambiguous. Per germline, CDR1 MGHRA and CDR2 YSYEKL. The CDR3 totals 16 residues. Trimming left V 3 bases short and J 0 bases short, with 12 bases between. CDR3 sequence: CASSQIMRSSYNEQFF. CDR3 nucleotide sequence: TGCGCCAGCAGCCAGATAATGAGGAGCTCCTACAATGAGCAGTTCTTC.

V is TRBV5-6 and J is TRBJ2-3; no clear D gene. V lost 0 bases to trimming and J lost 8 bases, with 7 bases between them. The CDR3 extends over 12 amino acids. Germline CDR1 reads SGHDT; CDR2 reads YYEEEE. CDR3 in amino acids: CASSLGAGTQYF. Written as DNA, the CDR3 is TGTGCCAGCAGCTTGGGGGCAGGTACGCAGTATTTT.

The sample holds one count of this clone. The rearrangement joins TRBV2 to TRBJ2-7; D perhaps matches TRBD2 (5 bases). Between the trimmed V and J ends, which lost 4 bases and 0 bases, there was a span of 19 bases. CDR1 is SNHLY, CDR2 FYNNEI, per germline. The length of the CDR3 is 17 residues. CDR3 protein: CASSGARWERYSYEQYF. The CDR3 nucleotides are TGTGCCAGCAGTGGGGCTCGGTGGGAGCGGTACTCCTACGAGCAGTACTTC. Filled out from reference TRBV2 and TRBJ2-7, the complete variable domain reads EPEVTQTPSHQVTQMGQEVILRCVPISNHLYFYWYRQILGQKVEFLVSFYNNEISEKSEIFDDQFSVERPDGSNFTLKIRSTKLEDSAMYFCASSGARWERYSYEQYFGPGTRLTVT.

The V gene is TRBV4-1, the J gene TRBJ2-1, with TRBD1 identical over 11 bases. The germline V gene has CDR1 MGHRA and CDR2 YSYEKL. This CDR3 has 15 residues. Trimming took 8 bases from V and 7 from J; bases not matched to a gene: 10. CDR3 nucleotide sequence: TGCGCCAGCGTTTACGGGACAGGGGGGGGTAATGAGCAGTTCTTC. It codes for CASVYGTGGGNEQFF.

On this clone: Other DNA sequences from this sample encode an identical CDR3 as well. This chain joins TRBV6-1 and TRBJ2-7; 12 bases match TRBD2. The CDR3 length is 18 residues. V was pared by 2 bases and J by 4 bases, with 12 bases of the junction left unmatched. Germline loops: CDR1 MNHNS, CDR2 SASEGT. This CDR3 reads CASSEYASGRAFGYEQYF. As DNA, the CDR3 is TGTGCCAGCAGTGAATACGCTAGCGGGAGGGCCTTCGGGTACGAGCAGTACTTC.

This chain connects TRBV30 to TRBJ2-3, with 10 bases lining up with TRBD2. The germline CDR1 and CDR2 sequences are GTSNPN and SVGIG (reference sequence). The J segment lost 3 bases and the V segment lost 1 base, leaving 10 bases of the junction unmatched. CDR3 length: 17 residues. The CDR3 DNA is TGTGCCTGGAGTGACCTCCTAAAGACTAGCGGGACAGATACGCAGTATTTT. Its protein product is CAWSDLLKTSGTDTQYF.

CDR3 sequence (DNA): TGTGCCAGTAGTCAGGGGTCGGATTCACCCCTCCACTTT. Protein sequence: CASSQGSDSPLHF. The chain couples TRBV19 to TRBJ1-6; tentatively, D is TRBD1 (6 bases). The CDR3 totals 13 residues. Germline-derived CDR1 and CDR2 are LNHDA and SQIVND (reference sequence). Trimming removed 5 bases at V and 8 bases at J, with 10 bases between. The variable domain in full, completed from reference TRBV19 and TRBJ1-6, reads DGGITQSPKYLFRKEGQNVTLSCEQNLNHDAMYWYRQDPGQGLRLIYYSQIVNDFQKGDIAEGYSVSREKKESFPLTVTSAQKNPTAFYLCASSQGSDSPLHFGNGTRLTVT.

CDR3 in amino acids: CASSLVAGGFNTQYF. CDR3 bases: TGTGCCAGCAGCTTGGTCGCAGGGGGCTTTAATACGCAGTATTTT. The rearrangement links TRBV5-6 to TRBJ2-3, with 8 bases fitting TRBD1. Germline V gene sequence: CDR1 SGHDT, CDR2 YYEEEE. The CDR3 loop spans 15 amino acids. Trimming took 0 bases from V and 7 from J; bases not matched to a gene: 7.

V gene TRBV6-5 combines with J gene TRBJ1-3; D is perhaps TRBD1 (5 bases). This CDR3 has 14 amino acids. Germline V gives CDR1 MNHEY, CDR2 SVGAGI. V lost 6 bases and J lost 0, with 9 bases in between. This CDR3 reads CASRDIPSGNTIYF. The CDR3, as DNA: TGTGCCAGCAGGGACATCCCCTCTGGAAACACCATATATTTT.

This chain joins TRBV21-1 and TRBJ2-7; the table names TRBD1, a call not compared with the DNA. TRBV21-1 corresponds to a pseudogene. The CDR3 sequence is 14 residues long. CDR3 in DNA: TGTGCCAGCAGCGGGGACAGGGTCGCGGACGAGCAGTACTTC. As protein: CASSGDRVADEQYF.

The chain joins TRBV7-9 to TRBJ2-1, with D possibly being TRBD2 (7 bases). Looked up from germline, CDR1 is SEHNR and CDR2 is FQNEAQ (reference sequence). Trimming took off 7 bases at V and 8 bases at J, with 12 bases between the two ends. The CDR3 sequence is 12 residues long. CDR3 sequence (DNA): TGTGCCAGCATAGGGGGGGTCGATGAGCAGTTCTTC. Translating it yields CASIGGVDEQFF.

CDR3 DNA sequence: TGTGCCTGGAGTCCCATCCGGGGAAACGGCTACACCTTC. Its protein product is CAWSPIRGNGYTF. This chain connects TRBV30 to TRBJ1-2; D unclear. The CDR3 covers 13 residues. Trimming cost V 2 bases and J 8 bases, with 15 bases left between them. Germline V CDR1 and CDR2: GTSNPN, SVGIG (reference sequence).

A single count supports this clone. The CDR3 protein is CASSLPGPNEKLFF. The CDR3 nucleotides are TGTGCCAGCAGCTTGCCAGGGCCTAATGAAAAACTGTTTTTT. The chain has TRBV5-4 and TRBJ1-4; TRBD1 is a possible D gene (5 bases). This CDR3 contains 14 residues. The germline CDR1 and CDR2 sequences are SGHNT and YYREEE (reference sequence). Trimming removed 1 base at V and 3 bases at J, with 7 bases between.